One and the same sample provided the 32 T cell receptor beta chains below, sequenced in a study of blood T cell repertoires in COVID-19. Sequencing used immunoSEQ multiplex PCR; TCRdb keeps in-frame clones, though not all of them. The table lists under 350,000 clones, over 65% of them singletons. The sample comprised peripheral blood. These receptors were obtained from a man aged 60-69 years who had recovered from COVID-19.

This clone was found once. CDR3 sequence reads: CASSLVGTQNEKLFF. The DNA for the CDR3 is TGCGCCAGCAGCTTGGTTGGGACTCAGAATGAAAAACTGTTTTTT. This chain uses TRBV5-1 with TRBJ1-4, with D possibly being TRBD1 (5 bases). The V gene's germline CDR1 is SGHRS and CDR2 YFSETQ. The V end was cut by 0 bases, the J end by 5 bases, with 11 bases between. The CDR3 loop spans 15 amino acids. Combining the CDR3 with reference TRBV5-1 and TRBJ1-4 gives the whole variable domain KAGVTQTPRYLIKTRGQQVTLSCSPISGHRSVSWYQQTPGQGLQFLFEYFSETQRNKGNFPGRFSGRQFSNSRSEMNVSTLELGDSALYLCASSLVGTQNEKLFFGSGTQLSVL.

The chain recombines TRBV29-1 with TRBJ2-5, with 8 bases fitting TRBD2. Germline V CDR1 and CDR2: SQVTM, ANQGSEA. The CDR3 runs 15 residues. The V gene end was trimmed by 0 bases and the J gene end by 5 bases; junction bases not matched to a gene: 8. CDR3 nucleotides: TGCAGCGTTGAAGACGGGACTAGTAGATCGGAGACCCAGTACTTC. It yields the protein CSVEDGTSRSETQYF. The whole variable domain, remainder taken from reference TRBV29-1 and TRBJ2-5, is SAVISQKPSRDICQRGTSLTIQCQVDSQVTMMFWYRQQPGQSLTLIATANQGSEATYESGFVIDKFPISRPNLTFSTLTVSNMSPEDSSIYLCSVEDGTSRSETQYFGPGTRLLVL.

V gene TRBV5-1 combines with J gene TRBJ2-5, with TRBD2 matching 7 bases. The length of the CDR3 is 13 residues. J gave up 2 bases and V 8 bases, and 6 bases lay outside the gene matches. The V gene's germline CDR1 is SGHRS and CDR2 YFSETQ. The DNA of the CDR3 is TGCGCCAGTCATCAGGGAGGGCAAGAGACCCAGTACTTC. Translation: CASHQGGQETQYF. Drawing the rest from reference TRBV5-1 and TRBJ2-5, the complete variable domain is KAGVTQTPRYLIKTRGQQVTLSCSPISGHRSVSWYQQTPGQGLQFLFEYFSETQRNKGNFPGRFSGRQFSNSRSEMNVSTLELGDSALYLCASHQGGQETQYFGPGTRLLVL.

The chain couples TRBV27 to TRBJ2-1, with TRBD2 matching over 14 bases. V lost 4 bases to trimming and J lost 4 bases; unmatched junction nucleotides: 15. In germline, CDR1 is MNHEY, CDR2 SMNVEV (reference sequence). This CDR3 contains 20 residues. Here the CDR3 reads CASSSGLAGATGRGYNEQFF. The CDR3 DNA follows: TGTGCCAGCAGTTCGGGACTAGCGGGAGCGACGGGGCGGGGGTACAATGAGCAGTTCTTC.

The V and J genes are TRBV6-1 and TRBJ2-5, with D possibly matching TRBD1 (6 bases). V lost 6 bases to trimming and J lost 1 base, with 15 bases between them. This CDR3 contains 15 residues. The germline CDR1 and CDR2 sequences are MNHNS and SASEGT. The CDR3 is CASSVDRTGQETQYF. The DNA of the CDR3 is TGTGCCAGCAGCGTAGACAGGACGGGCCAAGAGACCCAGTACTTC.

The chain uses TRBV28 and TRBJ1-5; a possible D gene is TRBD1 (5 bases). CDR1 MDHEN and CDR2 SYDVKM come from the germline V gene. The length of the CDR3 is 13 residues. V lost 5 bases and J lost 7, with 12 bases in between. CDR3 protein: CASSRQGRQPQHF. In nucleotides, the CDR3 is TGTGCCAGCAGTCGGCAGGGAAGACAGCCCCAGCATTTT.

This chain connects TRBV25-1 to TRBJ2-7; D is possibly TRBD2 (7 bases). This CDR3 spans 13 amino acids. The germline gives CDR1 MGHDK, CDR2 SYGVNS. The V end lost 7 bases, the J end lost 3 bases, and 13 bases lay between the germline ends. CDR3 bases: TGTGCCAGCACGGTAGGGGGGGACTACGAGCAGTACTTC. Residues: CASTVGGDYEQYF.

The CDR3 spells CASSLAGSETQYF. The DNA for the CDR3 is TGTGCCAGCAGCTTGGCGGGGTCGGAGACCCAGTACTTC. The chain is built from TRBV5-4 and TRBJ2-5, with a tentative D call TRBD2 (5 bases). Looked up from germline, CDR1 is SGHNT and CDR2 is YYREEE (reference sequence). V dropped 0 bases and J dropped 5 bases, with 8 bases sitting between them. The CDR3 spans 13 residues.

The chain employs TRBV29-1 and TRBJ2-1, with 7 positions matching TRBD2. Germline loops: CDR1 SQVTM, CDR2 ANQGSEA. The CDR3 totals 16 residues. The junction had 7 bases not matched to a gene; V was cut back by 0 bases and J by 2 bases. CDR3 DNA: TGCAGCGTTGAAGACCAGCGGGAATATACCTACAATGAGCAGTTCTTC. Translation: CSVEDQREYTYNEQFF.

A few counts support this clone. Other DNA sequences in the same sample also yield this CDR3. The V call is TRBV7-2, the J call TRBJ1-4; 8 bases map to TRBD1. The CDR3 has 15 residues. The J segment lost 5 bases and the V segment lost 5 bases, leaving 7 bases of the junction unmatched. Germline assignment: CDR1 SGHTA and CDR2 FQGNSA. The CDR3 nucleotides read TGTGCCAGCAGCGCCGACAGGGGTAGGAATGAAAAACTGTTTTTT. Encoded protein: CASSADRGRNEKLFF.

The V gene is TRBV19, the J gene TRBJ2-7; no reliable D call. Germline CDR1 LNHDA, CDR2 SQIVND (reference sequence). This CDR3 comprises 12 residues. Trimming left V 4 bases short and J 2 bases short, with 6 bases between. In DNA form, the CDR3 reads TGTGCCAGTAGTAACTTAGCCTACGAGCAGTACTTC. Translated: CASSNLAYEQYF.

This clone was seen more than once but under ten times. The gene calls are TRBV2 and TRBJ1-5; the D gene is possibly TRBD1 (5 bases). The germline V gene has CDR1 SNHLY and CDR2 FYNNEI. V was shortened by 5 bases and J by 1 base, with 15 bases between the two germline ends. This CDR3 comprises 16 residues. The CDR3 DNA sequence: TGTGCCAGCAGTAATCTCCTGGGGGGAAGCAATCAGCCCCAGCATTTT. Translation: CASSNLLGGSNQPQHF.

Only a few counts were recorded for this clone. This rearrangement joins TRBV28 to TRBJ2-7, with 7 bases identical to TRBD1. CDR3 size: 15 residues. CDR1 and CDR2 from the germline V gene are MDHEN and SYDVKM. Trimming took 4 bases from V and 2 from J; bases not matched to a gene: 8. The CDR3 protein is CASSSPDRAAYEQYF. For the CDR3, the DNA is TGTGCCAGCAGTTCCCCAGACAGGGCCGCCTACGAGCAGTACTTC.

This clone was detected once. The CDR3, as DNA: TGTGCCAGCAGTTACTCCCCTGGGACTAGCGGAAAGCAGTACTTC. Translated: CASSYSPGTSGKQYF. The chain joins TRBV6-5 to TRBJ2-7; TRBD2 matches at 11 bases. The length of the CDR3 is 15 residues. With V trimmed by 0 bases and J by 8 bases, 6 bases remained unmatched. Germline CDR1 MNHEY, CDR2 SVGAGI.

On this clone: The junction shows a germline mismatch at one end, possibly a read error. V is TRBV3-1 (or the pseudogene TRBV3-2) and J is TRBJ1-2, with 8 bases that match TRBD1. This CDR3 has 12 amino acids. Germline-derived CDR1 and CDR2 are LGHDT and YNNKEL (reference sequence). The CDR3 sequence is CASSQAGQGANF. The CDR3 DNA is TGTGCCAGCAGCCAAGCTGGGCAGGGGGCCAACTTC.

This chain joins TRBV2 and TRBJ2-3, with 13 bases that match TRBD2. This CDR3 is 16 amino acids long. Per germline, CDR1 SNHLY and CDR2 FYNNEI. V lost 5 bases and J lost 5; bases outside the gene matches: 7. The CDR3 here is CASSTRTSGSRDTQYF. The CDR3 nucleotides read TGTGCCAGCAGTACCCGGACTAGCGGGAGTAGAGATACGCAGTATTTT.

The chain combines TRBV30 with TRBJ1-6; weak D call: TRBD1 (6 bases). V lost 4 bases to trimming and J lost 6 bases, with 22 bases between them. The CDR3 is 17 residues long. Per the germline V gene, CDR1 is GTSNPN and CDR2 is SVGIG (reference sequence). The CDR3 bases are TGTGCCTGGACTGTGGCGCGGGGGGCTCCTGGTAATTCACCCCTCCACTTT. It specifies CAWTVARGAPGNSPLHF.

The table lists this clone with a few counts. The V call is TRBV6-5, the J call TRBJ2-7; TRBD1 matches at 8 bases. Germline CDR1 is MNHEY and CDR2 is SVGAGI. The CDR3 has 14 residues. V shed 5 bases and J 2 bases; nucleotides not matched to a gene: 5. CDR3: CASSRTGLAYEQYF. The DNA for the CDR3 is TGTGCCAGCAGTAGGACAGGGTTGGCCTACGAGCAGTACTTC.

The chain is built from TRBV29-1 and TRBJ1-2, with D uncertain. CDR1 is SQVTM, CDR2 ANQGSEA, per germline. CDR3 length equals 11 residues. With 8 bases removed from V and 3 bases from J, the gap between germline ends came to 10 bases. CDR3 protein: CSLGRDYGYTF. The CDR3 DNA is TGCAGCCTCGGCCGGGACTATGGCTACACCTTC. The entire variable domain, with the rest obtained from reference TRBV29-1 and TRBJ1-2, is as follows: SAVISQKPSRDICQRGTSLTIQCQVDSQVTMMFWYRQQPGQSLTLIATANQGSEATYESGFVIDKFPISRPNLTFSTLTVSNMSPEDSSIYLCSLGRDYGYTFGSGTRLTVV.

The genes are TRBV28 and TRBJ2-2; a possible D gene is TRBD2 (5 bases). The CDR3 runs to 18 residues. Germline V gene lookup returns CDR1 MDHEN and CDR2 SYDVKM. Trimming left V 1 base short and J 4 bases short, with 19 bases between. CDR3 sequence: CASSLSAGLGSFTGELFF. The CDR3 DNA follows: TGTGCCAGCAGTTTATCGGCGGGTCTGGGGAGCTTCACCGGGGAGCTGTTTTTT.

This clone was seen ten or more times. J is TRBJ1-1 and V is TRBV5-4; perhaps TRBD1 as D (5 bases). Germline V gene lookup returns CDR1 SGHNT and CDR2 YYREEE (reference sequence). The CDR3 runs 16 residues. Trimming left V 5 bases short and J 1 base short, with 18 bases between. DNA of the CDR3: TGTGCCAGCAGGGCGGGACGGGGGACTCCGAACACTGAAGCTTTCTTT. It encodes CASRAGRGTPNTEAFF.

This clone was picked up one time. The CDR3 protein is CASSLALETQYF. In nucleotides, the CDR3 is TGTGCCAGCAGCTTGGCCCTGGAGACCCAGTACTTC. The chain couples TRBV5-4 to TRBJ2-5; no clear D. Germline lookup yields CDR1 SGHNT and CDR2 YYREEE (reference sequence). This CDR3 comprises 12 residues. V dropped 0 bases and J dropped 5 bases, with 5 bases sitting between them.

V and J are TRBV19 and TRBJ2-1; TRBD1 might be the D (5 bases). Germline CDR1 reads LNHDA; CDR2 reads SQIVND (reference sequence). With 7 bases removed from V and 6 bases from J, the gap between germline ends came to 19 bases. This CDR3 spans 15 amino acids. CDR3 residues: CASTRQLLPANEQFF. CDR3 coding DNA: TGTGCCAGTACCAGACAGCTCCTCCCTGCCAATGAGCAGTTCTTC.

This chain links TRBV7-2 with TRBJ1-1; 11 bases line up with TRBD1. The ends lost 4 bases at V and 2 bases at J; junction bases unmatched: 3. CDR3 length: 15 residues. Germline V gene sequence: CDR1 SGHTA, CDR2 FQGNSA. The CDR3 is CASSSGQGANTEAFF. The CDR3 DNA reads TGTGCCAGCAGCTCCGGACAGGGGGCCAACACTGAAGCTTTCTTT.

V usage is TRBV4-1 and J usage is TRBJ1-1; 8 bases fit TRBD1. The CDR3 loop spans 15 amino acids. Looked up from germline, CDR1 is MGHRA and CDR2 is YSYEKL. J gave up 1 base and V 4 bases, and 5 bases lay outside the gene matches. CDR3 bases: TGCGCCAGCAGCCGACAAGGGACAGGGAACACTGAAGCTTTCTTT. Residues: CASSRQGTGNTEAFF.

The chain carries TRBV7-9 and TRBJ2-1; possibly TRBD2 for D (6 bases). Germline lookup yields CDR1 SEHNR and CDR2 FQNEAQ (reference sequence). V was pared by 6 bases and J by 6 bases, with 9 bases between. The CDR3 is 12 amino acids. The chain's CDR3 is CASRQTSNEQFF. The CDR3 DNA sequence: TGTGCCAGCAGACAGACTAGCAATGAGCAGTTCTTC.

This clone showed up just once. The rearrangement joins TRBV2 to TRBJ2-1; the D is unclear. V was trimmed by 7 bases and J by 0 bases, leaving 16 bases between them. CDR1 is SNHLY and CDR2 is FYNNEI in the germline V gene. CDR3 size: 16 residues. The CDR3: CASTEARRSSYNEQFF. CDR3 DNA sequence: TGTGCCAGCACCGAGGCGCGTCGGAGCTCCTACAATGAGCAGTTCTTC.

The V and J genes are TRBV29-1 and TRBJ2-7; no clear D gene. This CDR3 contains 14 residues. The V end lost 6 bases, the J end lost 7 bases, and 22 bases lay between the germline ends. Per germline, CDR1 SQVTM and CDR2 ANQGSEA. DNA of the CDR3: TGCAGCGTCGTAATGACATCTGCTATGGAAGAGCAGTACTTC. It specifies CSVVMTSAMEEQYF.

The gene calls are TRBV7-9 and TRBJ1-4; tentative D call: TRBD1 (6 bases). Trimming removed 5 bases from V and 6 bases from J, with 22 bases in between. CDR1 SEHNR and CDR2 FQNEAQ come from the germline V gene (reference sequence). The CDR3 consists of 17 residues. CDR3 in amino acids: CASSPSLGRGPYEKLFF. The CDR3 coding sequence is TGTGCCAGCAGCCCGAGTTTGGGCAGGGGCCCCTATGAAAAACTGTTTTTT.

This clone was seen once. The genes are TRBV19 and TRBJ1-2; D gene uncertain. In germline, CDR1 is LNHDA, CDR2 SQIVND (reference sequence). The CDR3 has 14 residues. Trimming shortened V by 3 bases and J by 4 bases, and 12 bases separated the two germline ends. The CDR3 is CASSISGRSYGYTF. For the CDR3, the DNA is TGTGCCAGTAGTATCTCCGGGAGAAGCTATGGCTACACCTTC.

The V call is TRBV18, the J call TRBJ2-1; 9 bases are a match to TRBD1. This CDR3 is built from 13 residues. Germline CDR1 reads KGHSH; CDR2 reads LQKENI. J lost 9 bases, V lost 4 bases, and 4 bases had no gene match. The DNA of the CDR3 is TGTGCCAGCTCACGGGACAGGGTTGGTGAGCAGTTCTTC. Residues: CASSRDRVGEQFF.

The chain has TRBV12-5 and TRBJ2-7, with 10 bases identical to TRBD2. V dropped 3 bases and J dropped 1; count of bases not matched to a gene: 6. This CDR3 contains 16 residues. Per germline, CDR1 LGHNT and CDR2 FRNRAP. CDR3 in amino acids: CASGFDSGGLSYEQYF. The CDR3 DNA reads TGTGCTAGTGGTTTCGATAGCGGGGGGCTATCCTACGAGCAGTACTTC.